This T cell receptor (beta chain) comes out of a study of T cells in Graves' hyperthyroidism and ophthalmopathy. As for the study in general: At the time of initial diagnosis and before any treatment, peripheral blood was collected. General study findings and limits: Most thyroid-expanded clonotypes above 0.001 were also found in blood. With a median lead of approximately six months before onset, the model predicted ophthalmopathy.

A remark on this clonotype: The antigen is not known.

At least 3 on the Clinical Activity Score was recorded for ophthalmopathy patients, who also had NOSPECS grade at least 4 and duration under 3 months. The TCR beta CDR3 regions underwent amplification using RNA transcripts as the source. During a first-round RT-PCR of the TCR CDR3, the HTBI primer set was used. TCRdb redid the calling of the multiplex PCR reads with MiXCR, one entry per CDR3 protein. The sample records hundreds of thousands of distinct CDR3 sequences, approximately 15% being singletons. The CDR3 is made up of 14 amino acids. The germline CDR1 and CDR2 sequences are LNHDA and SQIVND (reference sequence). Germline trimming cut 11 bases from V and 5 bases from J; bases unmatched to any gene: 11.

The specimen sequenced was blood. V and J are TRBV19 and TRBJ2-3, with 9 positions matching TRBD2. The TCR was taken from a man between 18 and 35 years old with Graves' ophthalmopathy. CDR3 DNA sequence: TGTGCCTCCAAGACTAGCGGCATTGAAGATACGCAGTATTTT. It encodes CASKTSGIEDTQYF.